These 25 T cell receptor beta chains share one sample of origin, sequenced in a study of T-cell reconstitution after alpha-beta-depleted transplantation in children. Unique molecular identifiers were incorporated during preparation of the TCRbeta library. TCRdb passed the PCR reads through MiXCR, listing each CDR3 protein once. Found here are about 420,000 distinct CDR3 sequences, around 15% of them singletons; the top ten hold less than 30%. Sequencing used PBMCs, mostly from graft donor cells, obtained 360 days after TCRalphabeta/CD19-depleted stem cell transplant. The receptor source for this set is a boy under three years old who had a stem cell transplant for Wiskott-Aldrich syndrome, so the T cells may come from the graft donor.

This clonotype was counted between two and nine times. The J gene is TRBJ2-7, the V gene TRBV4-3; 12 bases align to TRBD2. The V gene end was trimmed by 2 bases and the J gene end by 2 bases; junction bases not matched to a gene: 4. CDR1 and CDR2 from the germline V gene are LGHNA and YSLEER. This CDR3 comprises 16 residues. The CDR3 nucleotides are TGCGCCAGCAGCCAACAGACTAGCGGGAGAACCTACGAGCAGTACTTC. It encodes CASSQQTSGRTYEQYF.

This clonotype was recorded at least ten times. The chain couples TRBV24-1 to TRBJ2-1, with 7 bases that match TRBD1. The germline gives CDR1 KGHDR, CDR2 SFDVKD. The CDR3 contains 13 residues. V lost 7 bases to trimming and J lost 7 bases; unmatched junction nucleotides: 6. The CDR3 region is CATSRQGGNEQFF. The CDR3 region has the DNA TGTGCCACCAGCCGACAGGGTGGAAATGAGCAGTTCTTC.

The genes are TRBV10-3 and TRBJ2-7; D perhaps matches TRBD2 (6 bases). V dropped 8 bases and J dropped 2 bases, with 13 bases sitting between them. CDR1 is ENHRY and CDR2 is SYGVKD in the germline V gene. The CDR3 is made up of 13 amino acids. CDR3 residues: CAIARGKTYEQYF. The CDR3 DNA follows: TGTGCCATCGCGCGGGGAAAGACCTACGAGCAGTACTTC.

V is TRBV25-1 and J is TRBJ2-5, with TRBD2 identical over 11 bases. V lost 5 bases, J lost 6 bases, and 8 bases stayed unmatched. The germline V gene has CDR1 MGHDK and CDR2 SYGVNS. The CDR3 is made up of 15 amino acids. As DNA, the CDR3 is TGTGCCAGCAGTATATTTAGCGGGGGGGCAAAGACCCAGTACTTC. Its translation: CASSIFSGGAKTQYF.

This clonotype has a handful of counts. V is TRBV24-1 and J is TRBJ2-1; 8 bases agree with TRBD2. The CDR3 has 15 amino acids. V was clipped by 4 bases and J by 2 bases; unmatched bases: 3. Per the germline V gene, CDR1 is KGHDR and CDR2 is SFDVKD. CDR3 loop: CATSDSGLAYNEQFF. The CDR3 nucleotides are TGTGCCACCAGTGACTCGGGACTAGCCTACAATGAGCAGTTCTTC.

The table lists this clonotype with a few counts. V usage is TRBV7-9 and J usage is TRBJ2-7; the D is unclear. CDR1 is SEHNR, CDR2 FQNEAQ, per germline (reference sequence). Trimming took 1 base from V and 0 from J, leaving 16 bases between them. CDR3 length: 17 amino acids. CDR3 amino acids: CASSLVAFGRHSYEQYF. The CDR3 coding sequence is TGTGCCAGCAGCTTAGTGGCGTTTGGGCGGCACTCCTACGAGCAGTACTTC.

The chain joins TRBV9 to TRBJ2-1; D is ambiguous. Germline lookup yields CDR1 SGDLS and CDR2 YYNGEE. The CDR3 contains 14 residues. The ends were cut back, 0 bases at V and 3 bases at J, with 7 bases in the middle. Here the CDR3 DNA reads TGTGCCAGCAGCGTAGGGGTCGTCTACAATGAGCAGTTCTTC. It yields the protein CASSVGVVYNEQFF.

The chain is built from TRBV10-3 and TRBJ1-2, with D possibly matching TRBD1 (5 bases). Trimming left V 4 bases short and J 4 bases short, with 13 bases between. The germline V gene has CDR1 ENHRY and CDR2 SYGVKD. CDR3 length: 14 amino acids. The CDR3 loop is CAISAGTPSYGYTF. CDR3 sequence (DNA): TGTGCCATCAGTGCGGGGACCCCAAGCTATGGCTACACCTTC.

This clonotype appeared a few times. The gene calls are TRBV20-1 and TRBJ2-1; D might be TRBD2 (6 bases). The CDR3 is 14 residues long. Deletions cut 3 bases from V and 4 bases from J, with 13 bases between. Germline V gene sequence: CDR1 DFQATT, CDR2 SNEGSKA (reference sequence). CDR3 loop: CSARVSGEYNEQFF. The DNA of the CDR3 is TGCAGTGCTAGGGTTAGCGGAGAATACAATGAGCAGTTCTTC.

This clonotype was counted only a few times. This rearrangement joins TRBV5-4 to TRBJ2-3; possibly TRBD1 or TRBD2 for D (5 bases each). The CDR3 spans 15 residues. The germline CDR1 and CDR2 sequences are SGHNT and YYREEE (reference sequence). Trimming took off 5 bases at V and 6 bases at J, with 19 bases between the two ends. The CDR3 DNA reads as TGTGCCAGCAGGGACCGGGGCCGCCGGTCTGATACGCAGTATTTT. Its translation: CASRDRGRRSDTQYF.

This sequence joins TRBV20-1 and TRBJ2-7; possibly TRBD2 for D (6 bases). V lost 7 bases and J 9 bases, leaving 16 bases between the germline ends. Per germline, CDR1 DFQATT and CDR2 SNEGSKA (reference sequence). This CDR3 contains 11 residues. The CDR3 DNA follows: TGCAGTGTCAGCGGGTCCCCGGGGCAGTACTTC. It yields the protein CSVSGSPGQYF.

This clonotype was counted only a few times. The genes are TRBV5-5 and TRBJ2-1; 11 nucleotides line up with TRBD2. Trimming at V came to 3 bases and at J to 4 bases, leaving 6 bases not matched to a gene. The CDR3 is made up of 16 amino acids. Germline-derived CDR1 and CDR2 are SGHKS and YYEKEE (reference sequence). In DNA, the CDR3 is TGTGCCAGCAGCTCGATAGTAGCGGGAGGGTACAATGAGCAGTTCTTC. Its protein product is CASSSIVAGGYNEQFF. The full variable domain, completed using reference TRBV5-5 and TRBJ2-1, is DAGVTQSPTHLIKTRGQQVTLRCSPISGHKSVSWYQQVLGQGPQFIFQYYEKEERGRGNFPDRFSARQFPNYSSELNVNALLLGDSALYLCASSSIVAGGYNEQFFGPGTRLTVL.

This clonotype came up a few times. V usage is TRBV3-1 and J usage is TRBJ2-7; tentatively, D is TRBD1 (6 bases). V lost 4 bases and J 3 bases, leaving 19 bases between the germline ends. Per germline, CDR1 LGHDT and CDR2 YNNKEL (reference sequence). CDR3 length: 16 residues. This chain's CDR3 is CASSPWVAGANYEQYF. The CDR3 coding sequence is TGTGCCAGCAGCCCATGGGTGGCAGGGGCGAACTACGAGCAGTACTTC.

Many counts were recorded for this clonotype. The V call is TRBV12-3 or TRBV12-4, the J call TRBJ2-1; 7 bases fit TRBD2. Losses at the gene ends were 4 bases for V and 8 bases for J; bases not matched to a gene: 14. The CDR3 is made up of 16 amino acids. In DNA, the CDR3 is TGTGCCAGCAGTTCCTTCTTAGTACAGCGGGACTATGAGCAGTTCTTC. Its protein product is CASSSFLVQRDYEQFF.

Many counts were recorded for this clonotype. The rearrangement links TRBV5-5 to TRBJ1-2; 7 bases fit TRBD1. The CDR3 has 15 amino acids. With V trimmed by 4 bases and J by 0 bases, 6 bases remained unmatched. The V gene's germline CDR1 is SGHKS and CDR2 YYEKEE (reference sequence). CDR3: CASSTRQGTNYGYTF. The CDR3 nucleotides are TGTGCCAGCAGCACGAGACAGGGCACTAACTATGGCTACACCTTC.

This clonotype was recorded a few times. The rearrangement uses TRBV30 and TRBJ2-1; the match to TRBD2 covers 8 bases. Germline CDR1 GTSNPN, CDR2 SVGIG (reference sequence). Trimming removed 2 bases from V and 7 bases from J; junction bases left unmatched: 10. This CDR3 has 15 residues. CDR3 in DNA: TGTGCCTGGAGTACCTTTAGCGGGATTATAAATGAGCAGTTCTTC. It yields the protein CAWSTFSGIINEQFF.

As DNA, the CDR3 is TGTGCCAGCAGCTACCGGGACGGGGACCCAGATACGCAGTATTTT. Translation gives CASSYRDGDPDTQYF. This chain uses TRBV7-6 with TRBJ2-3; D could derive from TRBD1 or TRBD2 (5 bases each). CDR1 is SGHVS and CDR2 is FNYEAQ in the germline V gene. This CDR3 spans 15 amino acids. V was shortened by 4 bases and J by 4 bases, with 15 bases between the two germline ends.

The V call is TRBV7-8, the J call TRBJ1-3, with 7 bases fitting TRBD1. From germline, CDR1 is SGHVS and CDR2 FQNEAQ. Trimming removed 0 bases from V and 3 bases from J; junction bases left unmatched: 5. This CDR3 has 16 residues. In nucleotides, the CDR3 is TGTGCCAGCAGCTTAGCGCGAGGGGGCGGTGGAAACACCATATATTTT. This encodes CASSLARGGGGNTIYF. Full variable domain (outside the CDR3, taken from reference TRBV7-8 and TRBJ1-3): GAGVSQSPRYKVAKRGQDVALRCDPISGHVSLFWYQQALGQGPEFLTYFQNEAQLDKSGLPSDRFFAERPEGSVSTLKIQRTQQEDSAVYLCASSLARGGGGNTIYFGEGSWLTVV.

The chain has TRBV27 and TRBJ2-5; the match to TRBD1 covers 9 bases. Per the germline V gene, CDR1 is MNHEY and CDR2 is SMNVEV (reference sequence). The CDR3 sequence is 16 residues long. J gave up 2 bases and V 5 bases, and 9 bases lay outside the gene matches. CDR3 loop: CASSLRTGVLQETQYF. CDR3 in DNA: TGTGCCAGCAGTCTCCGGACAGGGGTCCTGCAAGAGACCCAGTACTTC.

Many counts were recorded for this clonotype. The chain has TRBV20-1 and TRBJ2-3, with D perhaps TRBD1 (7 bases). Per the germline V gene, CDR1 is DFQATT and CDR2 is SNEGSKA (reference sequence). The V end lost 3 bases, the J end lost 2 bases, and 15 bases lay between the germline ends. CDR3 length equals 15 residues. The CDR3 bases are TGCAGTGCTAGGCGGGACAGACTAATCACAGATACGCAGTATTTT. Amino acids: CSARRDRLITDTQYF.

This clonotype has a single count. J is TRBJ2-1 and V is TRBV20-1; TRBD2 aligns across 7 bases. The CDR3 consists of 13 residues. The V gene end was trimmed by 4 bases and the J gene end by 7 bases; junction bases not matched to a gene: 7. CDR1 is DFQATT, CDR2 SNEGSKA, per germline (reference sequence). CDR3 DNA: TGCAGTGCTACCCTAGCGGCAACTAATGAGCAGTTCTTC. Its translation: CSATLAATNEQFF.

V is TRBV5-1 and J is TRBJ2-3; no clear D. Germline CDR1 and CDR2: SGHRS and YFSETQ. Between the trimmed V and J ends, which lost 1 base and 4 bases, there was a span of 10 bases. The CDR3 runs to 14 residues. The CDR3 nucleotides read TGCGCCAGCAGCTTGAGGGCGCAGTCAGATACGCAGTATTTT. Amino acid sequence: CASSLRAQSDTQYF.

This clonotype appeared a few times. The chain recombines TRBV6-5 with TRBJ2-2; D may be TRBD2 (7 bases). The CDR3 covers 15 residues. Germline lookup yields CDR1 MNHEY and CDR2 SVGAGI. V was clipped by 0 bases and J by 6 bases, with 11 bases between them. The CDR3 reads CASSYSGGGAGELFF. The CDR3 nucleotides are TGTGCCAGCAGTTACTCGGGAGGGGGAGCCGGGGAGCTGTTTTTT.

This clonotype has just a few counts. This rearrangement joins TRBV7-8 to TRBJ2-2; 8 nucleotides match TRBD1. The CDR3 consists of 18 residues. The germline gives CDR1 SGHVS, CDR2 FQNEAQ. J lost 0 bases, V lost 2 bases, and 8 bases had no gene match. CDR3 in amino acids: CASSLRSGQGANTGELFF. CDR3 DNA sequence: TGTGCCAGCAGCTTAAGGTCCGGACAGGGTGCGAACACCGGGGAGCTGTTTTTT.

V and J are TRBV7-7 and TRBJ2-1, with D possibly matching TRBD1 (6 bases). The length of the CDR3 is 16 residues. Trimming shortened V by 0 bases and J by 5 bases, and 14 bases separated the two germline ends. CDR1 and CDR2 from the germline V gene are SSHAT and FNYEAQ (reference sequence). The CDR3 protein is CASSLALRGENNEQFF. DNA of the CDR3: TGTGCCAGCAGCTTAGCGCTCAGGGGAGAAAACAATGAGCAGTTCTTC.